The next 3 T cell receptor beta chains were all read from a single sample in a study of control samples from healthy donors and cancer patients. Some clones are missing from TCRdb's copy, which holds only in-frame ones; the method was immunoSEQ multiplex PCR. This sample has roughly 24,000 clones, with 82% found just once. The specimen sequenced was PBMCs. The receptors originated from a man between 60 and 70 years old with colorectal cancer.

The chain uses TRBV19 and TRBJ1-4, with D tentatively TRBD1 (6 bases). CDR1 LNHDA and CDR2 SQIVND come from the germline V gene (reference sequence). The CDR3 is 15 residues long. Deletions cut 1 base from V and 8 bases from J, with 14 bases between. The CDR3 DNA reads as TGTGCCAGTAGTATAGCCGCCAGGGGAACCGAAAAACTGTTTTTT. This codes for CASSIAARGTEKLFF.

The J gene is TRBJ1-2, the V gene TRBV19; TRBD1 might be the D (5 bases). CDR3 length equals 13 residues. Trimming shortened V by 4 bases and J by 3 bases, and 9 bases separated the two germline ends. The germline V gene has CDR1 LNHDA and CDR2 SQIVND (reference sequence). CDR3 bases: TGTGCCAGTAGTAGGGGGGGAGACTATGGCTACACCTTC. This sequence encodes CASSRGGDYGYTF.

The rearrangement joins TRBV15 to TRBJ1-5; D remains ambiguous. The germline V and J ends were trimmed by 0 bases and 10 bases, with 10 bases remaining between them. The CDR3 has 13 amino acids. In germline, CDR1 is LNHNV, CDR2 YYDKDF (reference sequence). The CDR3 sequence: CATSRDKVGPQHF. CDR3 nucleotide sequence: TGTGCCACCAGCAGAGATAAGGTGGGCCCCCAGCATTTT.